This T cell receptor (beta chain) was obtained from a study of T cell responses to AZD1222 COVID-19 vaccine. Assay used: immunoSEQ multiplex PCR; TCRdb lists only in-frame clones, some missing. The sample lists tens of thousands of clones, around 84% occurring once. Material: peripheral blood, obtained on day 0 of AZD1222 vaccination. The clonotype originates from an adult in good health.

Written as DNA, the CDR3 is TGTGCCAGCAGCTTGGAAGCCAGGGGGCTTCAGCCCCAGCATTTT. As protein: CASSLEARGLQPQHF. The chain has TRBV5-5 and TRBJ1-5; 8 bases fit TRBD1. Germline CDR1 reads SGHKS; CDR2 reads YYEKEE (reference sequence). J lost 6 bases, V lost 0 bases, and 5 bases had no gene match. This CDR3 has 15 residues. The whole variable domain, filled in from reference TRBV5-5 and TRBJ1-5, reads DAGVTQSPTHLIKTRGQQVTLRCSPISGHKSVSWYQQVLGQGPQFIFQYYEKEERGRGNFPDRFSARQFPNYSSELNVNALLLGDSALYLCASSLEARGLQPQHFGDGTRLSIL.